The rows below give T cell receptor beta chains drawn from one sample of a study of glioma-infiltrating T cells after dendritic cell vaccination. Data came from immunoSEQ multiplex PCR; TCRdb stores just in-frame clones and leaves some out. The data show roughly 10,000 clones, 70% to 85% seen once. The sequencing here drew on blood, taken after dendritic cell vaccination. These receptors all come from a human donor with glioblastoma. Each CDR3 is given with its conserved first and last residue. D genes are given only for firm matches. Expanded clones are given a class, and other clones once, few, many or no size at all.

. | TRBJ2-7 | TRBD2 | TRBV11-2 | CASSLTSGKSYEQYF
. | TRBJ2-7 | . | TRBV6-6 | CASSTPTLSSYEQYF
few | TRBJ1-1 | TRBD1 | TRBV27 | CASSGPGGYTEAFF
. | TRBJ1-2 | . | TRBV5-8 | CASSRLTESYGYTF
. | TRBJ2-1 | . | TRBV9 | CASKGKPPSVPFYNEQFF
. | TRBJ2-7 | . | TRBV21-1 | CASSEYAGPSYEQYF
. | TRBJ1-4 | TRBD1 | TRBV28 | CASSLGTGVTNEKLFF
. | TRBJ1-5 | . | TRBV2 | CASSEWAGGNQPQHF
. | TRBJ2-3 | . | TRBV19 | CASSTVRMGTDTQYF
. | TRBJ2-7 | TRBD1 | TRBV6-1 | CASSHGTGNGEQYF
once | TRBJ2-1 | . | TRBV5-1 | CASSYGLGGEQFF
. | TRBJ2-3 | . | TRBV27 | CASRAWGHFRDTQYF
. | TRBJ2-7 | . | TRBV9 | CASSATGSYEQYF
. | TRBJ2-1 | . | TRBV10-3 | CAISESLGASSGNEQFF
. | TRBJ2-3 | . | TRBV9 | CASSVWGGGTDTQYF
. | TRBJ2-7 | TRBD1 | TRBV7-9 | CASSTPRDRGEYEQYF
once | TRBJ1-1 | TRBD1 | TRBV13 | CASSDHLNRTGNTEAFF
. | . | . | TRBV7-2 | CASSPLQGTTYEQYF
once | TRBJ2-1 | TRBD2 | TRBV2 | CASRSAGGYNEQFF
. | TRBJ2-7 | . | TRBV7-6 | CASSPQRGEISYEQYF
large | TRBJ1-1 | . | TRBV6-6 | CASSYSDSPAAFF
. | TRBJ2-1 | TRBD1 | TRBV7-9 | CASSTRDRGLVNEQFF
. | TRBJ2-5 | . | TRBV4-3 | CASSQGQGGETQYF
. | TRBJ2-1 | . | TRBV7-9 | CASSLDTGVSAYNEQFF
. | TRBJ2-7 | TRBD2 | TRBV5-4 | CASSLGGRGSYEQYF
. | TRBJ2-7 | . | TRBV27 | CASSPGQSYEQYF
. | TRBJ2-5 | . | TRBV15 | CATSSRGREETQYF
once | TRBJ1-2 | . | TRBV6-5 | CASSQTLTGDGYTF
once | TRBJ1-2 | . | TRBV14 | CASSQDAGLGYTF
. | TRBJ2-7 | . | TRBV19 | CASGRTESYEQYF
. | TRBJ2-6 | . | TRBV19 | CASSILTRGSGANVLTF
once | TRBJ2-7 | . | TRBV28 | CASSTGTTYEQYF
. | TRBJ1-2 | TRBD1 | TRBV30 | CAWRDRGTRAGYTF
. | TRBJ2-7 | . | TRBV2 | CASSDRITYEQYF
few | TRBJ2-5 | TRBD2 | TRBV7-2 | CASSFDRLAEETQYF
. | TRBJ2-6 | . | TRBV5-1 | CASSFFGATGANVLTF
. | TRBJ2-7 | TRBD2 | TRBV19 | CASASGRSYEQYF
. | TRBJ2-5 | . | TRBV29-1 | CSVPQGETQYF
. | TRBJ1-1 | . | TRBV7-3 | CASSSLGGTEAFF
. | TRBJ1-5 | . | TRBV10-3 | CAISEADTYKGAQHF
. | TRBJ2-3 | . | TRBV5-1 | CASSPPMGGNPSTDTQYF
. | TRBJ2-1 | TRBD2 | TRBV19 | CASSIYSGGPDWGQFF
few | TRBJ1-1 | TRBD1 | TRBV28 | CASSYQGAGKTTEAFF
. | TRBJ2-1 | TRBD2 | TRBV11-2 | CASSLEGASGRAQSYNEQFF